This TCR beta chain comes out of a study of cytomegalovirus exposure and HLA in healthy donors. Per the germline V gene, CDR1 is SGDLS and CDR2 is YYNGEE. The CDR3 is 16 amino acids. Trimming removed 0 bases at V and 5 bases at J, with 17 bases between. Generated by immunoSEQ multiplex PCR, the TCRdb table keeps only in-frame clones and is missing some. The table has 30,000 to 40,000 clones, roughly 93% seen once. About this clone itself: The antigen remains unidentified.

The study's findings and limits: According to a later analysis, TCR clusters from the first cohort tended to co-occur in the approximately 130 validation repertoires. The study listed some 160 cytomegalovirus-associated TCR beta chains. A few chains tied to CMV proved CMV antigen-specific in vitro.

V gene TRBV9 combines with J gene TRBJ2-5, with D possibly matching TRBD1 (5 bases). This clonotype was obtained from a man aged 18 to 35 in good health and CMV-seronegative. The specimen sequenced was PBMCs. The CDR3 DNA reads as TGTGCCAGCAGCGTAGTGGGGCTCGCGCTTGGGGAGACCCAGTACTTC. Amino acids: CASSVVGLALGETQYF. Full variable domain (missing parts from reference TRBV9 and TRBJ2-5): DSGVTQTPKHLITATGQRVTLRCSPRSGDLSVYWYQQSLDQGLQFLIQYYNGEERAKGNILERFSAQQFPDLHSELNLSSLELGDSALYFCASSVVGLALGETQYFGPGTRLLVL.